Shown below are 15 T cell receptor beta chains from a single sample sequenced in a study of CD8 T cells in Susac syndrome. When the RNA was reverse transcribed, random hexamers were used with an input of roughly 0.5 to 1 ug. TCRdb used MiXCR to reprocess the immunoSEQ multiplex PCR reads, holding one entry per CDR3 protein. This table has 110,000 or so distinct CDR3 sequences, roughly 95% appearing once. Specimen: CD4+ T cells from PBMCs. These receptors all come from a human donor in good health.

The rearrangement links TRBV28 to TRBJ2-1; 7 bases are shared with TRBD2. Germline V CDR1 and CDR2: MDHEN, SYDVKM. The junction had 2 bases not matched to a gene; V was cut back by 8 bases and J by 1 base. CDR3 length: 13 amino acids. CDR3 in DNA: TGTGCCAGCCAGCGGGATTCCTACAATGAGCAGTTCTTC. This gives the protein CASQRDSYNEQFF.

This chain uses TRBV4-1 with TRBJ2-5, with 8 bases aligning to TRBD1. The V gene's germline CDR1 is MGHRA and CDR2 YSYEKL. The CDR3 runs to 16 residues. Germline trimming cut 5 bases from V and 0 bases from J; bases unmatched to any gene: 8. The CDR3 protein is CASSVPGQVNQETQYF. The CDR3, as DNA: TGCGCCAGCAGCGTACCGGGACAGGTGAACCAAGAGACCCAGTACTTC.

This clonotype was observed a single time. The rearrangement joins TRBV15 to TRBJ2-5; D assignment may be TRBD1 or TRBD2 (5 bases each). This CDR3 is built from 15 residues. The germline gives CDR1 LNHNV, CDR2 YYDKDF (reference sequence). Between the trimmed V and J ends, which lost 0 bases and 1 base, there was a span of 9 bases. CDR3 sequence reads: CATSRDLGTQETQYF. The CDR3 bases are TGTGCCACCAGCAGAGATCTAGGGACCCAAGAGACCCAGTACTTC.

The chain links TRBV20-1 to TRBJ1-1; D is unresolved. The CDR3 extends over 13 amino acids. The V end lost 6 bases, the J end lost 6 bases, and 17 bases lay between the germline ends. Germline V gives CDR1 DFQATT, CDR2 SNEGSKA (reference sequence). The CDR3 region has the DNA TGCAGTGCGCGGCTCGGGAGTTCCTCTGAAGCTTTCTTT. Its translation is CSARLGSSSEAFF.

The chain couples TRBV3-1 to TRBJ2-5, with 13 nucleotides matching TRBD2. The CDR3 consists of 16 residues. J lost 5 bases, V lost 5 bases, and 8 bases had no gene match. The V gene's germline CDR1 is LGHDT and CDR2 YNNKEL (reference sequence). CDR3 residues: CASSSRTSGGGETQYF. For the CDR3, the DNA is TGTGCCAGCAGCTCCCGGACTAGCGGGGGAGGTGAGACCCAGTACTTC.

V is TRBV19 and J is TRBJ1-4, with D perhaps matching TRBD1 (5 bases). CDR1 LNHDA and CDR2 SQIVND come from the germline V gene (reference sequence). The V gene lost 4 bases and the J gene lost 10 bases, with 16 bases spanning the gap. CDR3 length: 14 amino acids. The CDR3 DNA reads TGTGCCAGTAGTAGAGGGGCCGATTACCCAAAACTGTTTTTT. Protein: CASSRGADYPKLFF.

The chain employs TRBV4-2 and TRBJ2-6; TRBD1 matches at 11 bases. Germline assignment: CDR1 LGHNA and CDR2 YNFKEQ. The CDR3 sequence is 22 residues long. After removal of 7 bases from V and 3 bases from J, the junction contained 23 bases not matched to a gene. The CDR3 loop reads CASTPVVFWGGQGAGGANVLTF. DNA for the CDR3: TGTGCCAGCACCCCCGTTGTGTTCTGGGGTGGACAGGGGGCAGGTGGGGCCAACGTCCTGACTTTC.

This clonotype appeared once. This chain connects TRBV18 to TRBJ2-3; D is unresolved. V lost 8 bases to trimming and J lost 0 bases, with 9 bases between them. The CDR3 contains 13 residues. CDR1 is KGHSH, CDR2 LQKENI, per germline. The CDR3 region has the DNA TGTGCCAGCCTACTCTTAAGCACAGATACGCAGTATTTT. This encodes CASLLLSTDTQYF.

V and J are TRBV28 and TRBJ2-4, with D possibly called TRBD1 or TRBD2 (5 bases each). From germline, CDR1 is MDHEN and CDR2 SYDVKM. V lost 6 bases, J lost 1 base, and 13 bases lay in between. There are 15 residues in the CDR3. DNA of the CDR3: TGTGCCAGCAGCCCGGGGCCGGAGGCCAAAAACATTCAGTACTTC. Protein sequence: CASSPGPEAKNIQYF. The entire variable domain, with the rest obtained from reference TRBV28 and TRBJ2-4, is as follows: DVKVTQSSRYLVKRTGEKVFLECVQDMDHENMFWYRQDPGLGLRLIYFSYDVKMKEKGDIPEGYSVSREKKERFSLILESASTNQTSMYLCASSPGPEAKNIQYFGAGTRLSVL.

V is TRBV20-1 and J is TRBJ1-2, with D tentatively TRBD1 (6 bases). The germline V gene encodes CDR1 DFQATT and CDR2 SNEGSKA (reference sequence). V lost 0 bases to trimming and J lost 5 bases, with 7 bases between them. This CDR3 contains 12 residues. The CDR3 DNA follows: TGCAGTGCTAGAGACAGGGGATATGGCTACACCTTC. Its translation is CSARDRGYGYTF.

V is TRBV28 and J is TRBJ2-4; tentatively, D is TRBD1 (6 bases). This CDR3 has 16 amino acids. Germline V gene sequence: CDR1 MDHEN, CDR2 SYDVKM. The V and J ends lost 7 bases and 1 base respectively, with 17 bases between them. CDR3 loop: CASNGGSHWAKNIQYF. In nucleotides, the CDR3 is TGTGCCAGCAATGGGGGCTCCCATTGGGCCAAAAACATTCAGTACTTC.

This chain links TRBV11-3 with TRBJ2-3, with 12 bases lining up with TRBD2. Germline lookup yields CDR1 SGHNT and CDR2 YENEEA. The V gene end was trimmed by 5 bases and the J gene end by 4 bases; junction bases not matched to a gene: 7. The length of the CDR3 is 16 residues. This chain's CDR3 is CASSMTSGSIADTQYF. The CDR3, as DNA: TGTGCCAGCAGCATGACTAGCGGGAGTATTGCAGATACGCAGTATTTT. Full variable domain (outside the CDR3, taken from reference TRBV11-3 and TRBJ2-3): EAGVVQSPRYKIIEKKQPVAFWCNPISGHNTLYWYLQNLGQGPELLIRYENEEAVDDSQLPKDRFSAERLKGVDSTLKIQPAELGDSAVYLCASSMTSGSIADTQYFGPGTRLTVL.

This chain links TRBV6-5 with TRBJ1-1; 7 bases are a match to TRBD1. Trimming removed 7 bases from V and 2 bases from J; junction bases left unmatched: 4. CDR1 MNHEY and CDR2 SVGAGI come from the germline V gene. The CDR3 spans 13 residues. The CDR3 DNA reads TGTGCCAGCATACGGGACAGTAACACTGAAGCTTTCTTT. This encodes CASIRDSNTEAFF.

This chain joins TRBV3-1 and TRBJ2-3; unclear D gene. V gave up 0 bases and J gave up 7 bases, with 8 bases separating them. The germline V gene encodes CDR1 LGHDT and CDR2 YNNKEL (reference sequence). The CDR3 is 13 residues long. The chain's CDR3 is CASSQDGPNTQYF. The CDR3 DNA reads as TGTGCCAGCAGCCAAGACGGACCTAATACGCAGTATTTT.

V usage is TRBV7-3 and J usage is TRBJ2-6, with no clear D. Trimming removed 1 base at V and 0 bases at J, with 4 bases between. Germline CDR1 SGHTA, CDR2 FQGTGA. The CDR3 extends over 15 amino acids. The CDR3 protein is CASSLRRSGANVLTF. The CDR3 nucleotides read TGTGCCAGCAGCTTAAGACGCTCTGGGGCCAACGTCCTGACTTTC. Using reference TRBV7-3 and TRBJ2-6 for the parts outside the CDR3, the full variable domain is GAGVSQTPSNKVTEKGKYVELRCDPISGHTALYWYRQSLGQGPEFLIYFQGTGAADDSGLPNDRFFAVRPEGSVSTLKIQRTERGDSAVYLCASSLRRSGANVLTFGAGSRLTVL.